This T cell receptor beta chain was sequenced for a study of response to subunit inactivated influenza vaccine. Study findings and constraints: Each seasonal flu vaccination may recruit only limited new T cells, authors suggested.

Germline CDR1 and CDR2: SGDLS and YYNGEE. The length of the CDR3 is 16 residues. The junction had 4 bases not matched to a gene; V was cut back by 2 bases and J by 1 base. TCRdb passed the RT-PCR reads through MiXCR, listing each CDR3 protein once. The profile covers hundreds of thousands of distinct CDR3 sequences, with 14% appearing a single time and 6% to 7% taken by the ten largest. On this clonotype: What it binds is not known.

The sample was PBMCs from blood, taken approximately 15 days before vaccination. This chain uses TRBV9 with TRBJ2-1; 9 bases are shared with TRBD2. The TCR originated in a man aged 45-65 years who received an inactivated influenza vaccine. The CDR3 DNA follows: TGTGCCAGCAGCGTTATAAGCGGGAGGTCCTACAATGAGCAGTTCTTC. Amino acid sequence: CASSVISGRSYNEQFF. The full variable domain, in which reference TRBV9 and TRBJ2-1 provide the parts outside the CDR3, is DSGVTQTPKHLITATGQRVTLRCSPRSGDLSVYWYQQSLDQGLQFLIQYYNGEERAKGNILERFSAQQFPDLHSELNLSSLELGDSALYFCASSVISGRSYNEQFFGPGTRLTVL.